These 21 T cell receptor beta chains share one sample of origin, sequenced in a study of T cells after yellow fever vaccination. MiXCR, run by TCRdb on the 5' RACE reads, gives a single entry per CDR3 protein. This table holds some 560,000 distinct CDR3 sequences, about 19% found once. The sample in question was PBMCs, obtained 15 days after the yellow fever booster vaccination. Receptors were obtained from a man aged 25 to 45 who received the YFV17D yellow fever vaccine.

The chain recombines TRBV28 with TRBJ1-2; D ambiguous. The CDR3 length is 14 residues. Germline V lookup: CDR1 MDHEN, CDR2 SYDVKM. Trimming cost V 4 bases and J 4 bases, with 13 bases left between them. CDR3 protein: CASSSPSWVYGYTF. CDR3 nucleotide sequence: TGTGCCAGCAGTTCACCCTCCTGGGTCTATGGCTACACCTTC.

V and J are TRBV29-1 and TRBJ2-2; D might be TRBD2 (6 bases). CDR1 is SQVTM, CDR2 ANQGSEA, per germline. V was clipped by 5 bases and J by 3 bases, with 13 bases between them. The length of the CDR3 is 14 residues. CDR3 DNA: TGCAGCGTTTTCGCGGGATTAGACACCGGGGAGCTGTTTTTT. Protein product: CSVFAGLDTGELFF.

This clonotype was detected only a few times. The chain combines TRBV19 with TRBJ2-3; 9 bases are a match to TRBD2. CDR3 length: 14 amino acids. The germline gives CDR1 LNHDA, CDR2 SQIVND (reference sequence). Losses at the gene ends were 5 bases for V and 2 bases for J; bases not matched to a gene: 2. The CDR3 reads CASSSSGNTDTQYF. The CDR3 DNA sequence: TGTGCCAGTAGTTCTAGCGGGAACACAGATACGCAGTATTTT.

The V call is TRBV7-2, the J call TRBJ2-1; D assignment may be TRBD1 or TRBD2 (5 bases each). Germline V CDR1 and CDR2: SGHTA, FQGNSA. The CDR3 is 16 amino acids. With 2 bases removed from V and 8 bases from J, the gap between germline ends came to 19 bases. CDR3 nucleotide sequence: TGTGCCAGCAGCTTATTGGGGGTTTCGAATGGGGATGAGCAGTTCTTC. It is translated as CASSLLGVSNGDEQFF.

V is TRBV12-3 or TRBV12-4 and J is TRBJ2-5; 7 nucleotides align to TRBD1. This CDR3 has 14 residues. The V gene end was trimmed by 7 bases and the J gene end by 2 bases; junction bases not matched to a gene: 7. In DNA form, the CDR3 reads TGTGCCAGCAAGGTCAGGGGGTCTCAAGAGACCCAGTACTTC. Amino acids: CASKVRGSQETQYF.

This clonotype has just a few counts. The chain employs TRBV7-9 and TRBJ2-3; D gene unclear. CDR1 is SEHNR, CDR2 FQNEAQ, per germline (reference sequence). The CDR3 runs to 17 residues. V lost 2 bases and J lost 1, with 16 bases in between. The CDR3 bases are TGTGCCAGCAGCTTATGGCGGCGGAGAGACGGCACAGATACGCAGTATTTT. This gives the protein CASSLWRRRDGTDTQYF. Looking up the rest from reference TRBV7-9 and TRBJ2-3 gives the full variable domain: DTGVSQNPRHKITKRGQNVTFRCDPISEHNRLYWYRQTLGQGPEFLTYFQNEAQLEKSRLLSDRFSAERPKGSFSTLEIQRTEQGDSAMYLCASSLWRRRDGTDTQYFGPGTRLTVL.

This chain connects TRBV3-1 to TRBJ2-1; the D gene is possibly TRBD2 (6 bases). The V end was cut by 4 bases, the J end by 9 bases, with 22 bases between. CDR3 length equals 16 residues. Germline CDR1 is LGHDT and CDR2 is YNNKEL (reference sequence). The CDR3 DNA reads TGTGCCAGCAGCCTCTGGGGGGTTCGGGACGAGGGTGAGCAGTTCTTC. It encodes CASSLWGVRDEGEQFF.

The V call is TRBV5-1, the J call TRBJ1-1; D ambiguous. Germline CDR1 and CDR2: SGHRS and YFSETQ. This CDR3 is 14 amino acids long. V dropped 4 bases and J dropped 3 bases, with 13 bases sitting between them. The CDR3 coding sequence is TGCGCCAGCAGCCCACCCCCGGGGTACACTGAAGCTTTCTTT. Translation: CASSPPPGYTEAFF.

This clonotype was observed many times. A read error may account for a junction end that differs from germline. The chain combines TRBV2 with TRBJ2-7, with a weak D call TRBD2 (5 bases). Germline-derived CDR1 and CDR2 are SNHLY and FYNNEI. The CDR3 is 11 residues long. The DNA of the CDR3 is TGCGCCAGCACCGGAGGCTACGAGCAGTACTTC. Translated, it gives CASTGGYEQYF.

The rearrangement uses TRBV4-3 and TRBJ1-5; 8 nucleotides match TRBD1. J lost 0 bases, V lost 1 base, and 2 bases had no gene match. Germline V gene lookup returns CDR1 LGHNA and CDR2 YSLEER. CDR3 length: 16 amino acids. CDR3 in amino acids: CASSQGTGNSNQPQHF. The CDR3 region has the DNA TGCGCCAGCAGCCAAGGGACAGGGAATAGCAATCAGCCCCAGCATTTT.

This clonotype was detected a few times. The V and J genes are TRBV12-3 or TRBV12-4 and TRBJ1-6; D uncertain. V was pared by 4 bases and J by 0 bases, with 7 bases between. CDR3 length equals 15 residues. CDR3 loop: CASSYGRSYNSPLHF. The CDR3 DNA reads TGTGCCAGCAGTTACGGGCGCTCCTATAATTCACCCCTCCACTTT.

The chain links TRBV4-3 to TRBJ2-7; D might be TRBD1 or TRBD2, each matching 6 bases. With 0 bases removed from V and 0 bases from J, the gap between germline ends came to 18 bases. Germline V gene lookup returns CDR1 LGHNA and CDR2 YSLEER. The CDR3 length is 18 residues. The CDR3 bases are TGCGCCAGCAGCCAAGATAGGGGGGAGTGGGAGAGCTCCTACGAGCAGTACTTC. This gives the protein CASSQDRGEWESSYEQYF.

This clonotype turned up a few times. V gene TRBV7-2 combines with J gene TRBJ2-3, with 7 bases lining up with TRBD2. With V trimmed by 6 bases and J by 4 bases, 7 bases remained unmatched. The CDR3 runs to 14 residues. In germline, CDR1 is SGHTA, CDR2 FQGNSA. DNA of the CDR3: TGTGCCAGCAGGGGGGGAGGGCCTGCAGATACGCAGTATTTT. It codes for CASRGGGPADTQYF. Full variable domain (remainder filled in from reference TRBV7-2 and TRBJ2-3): GAGVSQSPSNKVTEKGKDVELRCDPISGHTALYWYRQSLGQGLEFLIYFQGNSAPDKSGLPSDRFSAERTGGSVSTLTIQRTQQEDSAVYLCASRGGGPADTQYFGPGTRLTVL.

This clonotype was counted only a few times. CDR3 protein: CATSETGRGETQYF. The CDR3 nucleotides are TGTGCCACCAGTGAGACAGGGAGAGGAGAGACCCAGTACTTC. The J gene is TRBJ2-5, the V gene TRBV24-1; 7 bases are shared with TRBD1. V was clipped by 4 bases and J by 4 bases; unmatched bases: 5. CDR3 length: 14 amino acids. From germline, CDR1 is KGHDR and CDR2 SFDVKD.

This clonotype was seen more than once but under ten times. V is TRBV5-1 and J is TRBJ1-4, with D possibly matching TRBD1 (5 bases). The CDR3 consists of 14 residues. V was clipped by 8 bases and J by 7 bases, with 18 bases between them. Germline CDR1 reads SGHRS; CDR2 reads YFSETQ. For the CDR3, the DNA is TGCGCCAGTGCTCGGACCCTGGGGACTGAAAAACTGTTTTTT. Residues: CASARTLGTEKLFF. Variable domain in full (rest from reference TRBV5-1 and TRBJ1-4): KAGVTQTPRYLIKTRGQQVTLSCSPISGHRSVSWYQQTPGQGLQFLFEYFSETQRNKGNFPGRFSGRQFSNSRSEMNVSTLELGDSALYLCASARTLGTEKLFFGSGTQLSVL.

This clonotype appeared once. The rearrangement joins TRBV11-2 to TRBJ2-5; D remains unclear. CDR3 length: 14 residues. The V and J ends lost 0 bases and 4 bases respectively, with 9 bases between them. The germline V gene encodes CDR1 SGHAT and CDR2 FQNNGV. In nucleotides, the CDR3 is TGTGCCAGCAGCTTAGAGCTTTGGGGAGAGACCCAGTACTTC. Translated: CASSLELWGETQYF.

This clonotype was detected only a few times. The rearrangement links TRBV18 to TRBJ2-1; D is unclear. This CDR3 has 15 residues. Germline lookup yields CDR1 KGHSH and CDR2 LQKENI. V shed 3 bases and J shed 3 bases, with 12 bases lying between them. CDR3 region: CASSPMRENYNEQFF. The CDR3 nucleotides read TGTGCCAGCTCACCTATGCGCGAAAACTACAATGAGCAGTTCTTC.

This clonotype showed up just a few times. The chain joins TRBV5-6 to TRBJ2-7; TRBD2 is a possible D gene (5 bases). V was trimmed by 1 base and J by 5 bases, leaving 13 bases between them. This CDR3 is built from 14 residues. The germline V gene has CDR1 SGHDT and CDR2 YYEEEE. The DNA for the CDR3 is TGTGCCAGCAGCTTGATCAGTGAGGGCGACGAGCAGTACTTC. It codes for CASSLISEGDEQYF.

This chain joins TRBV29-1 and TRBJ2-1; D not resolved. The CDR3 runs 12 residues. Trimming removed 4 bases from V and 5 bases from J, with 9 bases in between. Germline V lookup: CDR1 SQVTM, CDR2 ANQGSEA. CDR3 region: CSVGVSDNEQFF. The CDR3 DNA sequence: TGCAGCGTTGGTGTAAGTGACAATGAGCAGTTCTTC.

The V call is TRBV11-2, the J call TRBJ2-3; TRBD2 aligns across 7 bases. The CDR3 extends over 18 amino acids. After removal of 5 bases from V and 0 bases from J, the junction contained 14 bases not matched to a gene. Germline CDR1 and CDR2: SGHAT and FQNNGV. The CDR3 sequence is CASSLSSWGGSSTDTQYF. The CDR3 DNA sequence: TGTGCCAGCAGCCTCTCCTCCTGGGGGGGATCTAGCACAGATACGCAGTATTTT.

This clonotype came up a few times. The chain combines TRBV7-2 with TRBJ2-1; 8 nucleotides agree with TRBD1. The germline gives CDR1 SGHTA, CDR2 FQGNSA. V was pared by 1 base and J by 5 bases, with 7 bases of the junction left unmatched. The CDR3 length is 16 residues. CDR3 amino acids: CASSLDGRGLDNEQFF. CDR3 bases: TGTGCCAGCAGCTTAGATGGCAGGGGGCTGGACAATGAGCAGTTCTTC.